A selection of T cell receptor beta chains follows, all from one sample in a study of T cells in Graves' hyperthyroidism and ophthalmopathy. TCRdb used MiXCR to reprocess the multiplex PCR reads, holding one entry per CDR3 protein. The sample has 350,000 to 400,000 distinct CDR3 sequences, about 18% seen once. What was sequenced was blood. These receptors all come from a woman aged 18 to 35 with Graves' hyperthyroidism. Each CDR3 is given with its conserved first and last residue. Fields, in order: J gene, V gene, CDR3 protein.

TRBJ2-2 | TRBV5-1 | CASTRGKANTGELFF
TRBJ1-2 | TRBV3-1 | CASSQEFQGYGYTF
TRBJ2-1 | TRBV2 | CASNQGDEQFF
TRBJ1-1 | TRBV2 | CASKTMNTDAFF
TRBJ2-2 | TRBV14 | CASSHKRRPGSTGELFF
TRBJ2-7 | TRBV20-1 | CSARGGAGESEQYF
TRBJ2-5 | TRBV4-1 | CASSRPSQETQYF
TRBJ2-2 | TRBV11-3 | CASAPVANTGELFF
TRBJ1-1 | TRBV7-2 | CASTRYGDTEAFF
TRBJ2-5 | TRBV6-1 | CASRRDRGVVAQYF
TRBJ1-2 | TRBV18 | CASSPNQGNGYTF
TRBJ2-5 | TRBV4-1 | CASSDPEPQETQYF
TRBJ1-1 | TRBV5-1 | CASKLGTSNTEAFF
TRBJ1-5 | TRBV28 | CASSPGGRGPDQPQHF
TRBJ1-2 | TRBV29-1 | CSAPSNYGYTF
TRBJ1-5 | TRBV6-1 | CASRPNSYSNQPQHF
TRBJ2-7 | TRBV29-1 | CSVLKTDYEQYF
TRBJ1-1 | TRBV6-1 | CASPGDYGRATEAFF
TRBJ2-5 | TRBV3-1 | CASSPTSETQYF
TRBJ2-3 | TRBV2 | CASSEWGARGRGDTDTQYF
TRBJ2-7 | TRBV12-3/TRBV12-4 | CASSLSGVLREQYF
TRBJ1-2 | TRBV3-1 | CASSQAPGTGEGYTF
TRBJ1-1 | TRBV9 | CASSVGAASNTEAFF
TRBJ1-2 | TRBV7-8 | CASSPKDRDYGYTF
TRBJ2-5 | TRBV28 | CASSPYAGTGSLEETQYF
TRBJ2-7 | TRBV12-3/TRBV12-4 | CASSPHGQAFYEQYF
TRBJ2-2 | TRBV12-3/TRBV12-4 | CASSLDGGSQTGELFF
TRBJ2-2 | TRBV3-1 | CASSQEPGGTDGTGELFF
TRBJ2-7 | TRBV5-1 | CASSLEDSYEQYF
TRBJ1-2 | TRBV18 | CASSPQANNPGSYGYTF
TRBJ2-7 | TRBV11-2 | CASRRTGTFHSYEQYF
TRBJ2-5 | TRBV6-1 | CASSEESGGQETQYF
TRBJ2-7 | TRBV12-3/TRBV12-4 | CASSLGQYEQYF
TRBJ2-5 | TRBV10-3 | CAISRDYTETKYF
TRBJ2-5 | TRBV5-1 | CASSSQTSGQETQYF
TRBJ2-7 | TRBV19 | CASGTGGYEQYF
TRBJ1-5 | TRBV28 | CASSLSDNQPQHF
TRBJ2-2 | TRBV2 | CASSGPSAAGGELFF
TRBJ2-2 | TRBV6-2/TRBV6-3 | CASSYWVPGELFF
TRBJ1-2 | TRBV10-3 | CAILEDGTDYGYTF
TRBJ2-7 | TRBV28 | CASRTTVYEQYF
TRBJ2-5 | TRBV2 | CANQAVPKETQYF
TRBJ2-5 | TRBV28 | CASRGVPRETQYF
TRBJ1-2 | TRBV6-5 | CASSYSKGADYGYTF
TRBJ2-2 | TRBV3-1 | CASSHRASKAGELFF
TRBJ2-7 | TRBV12-3/TRBV12-4 | CASSWGQGVGYEQYF
TRBJ2-5 | TRBV18 | CASSRAAQETQYF
TRBJ2-7 | TRBV6-2/TRBV6-3 | CASSYVLGLAGTYEQYF
TRBJ2-5 | TRBV12-3/TRBV12-4 | CASSFRTTKETQYF